Listed here are 23 T cell receptor beta chains from one sample, sequenced in a study of T cell responses to AZD1222 COVID-19 vaccine. The assay was immunoSEQ multiplex PCR, and TCRdb's table has in-frame clones only and misses some. Of 130,000 to 150,000 clones in the sample, around nine tenths are singletons; the top ten hold less than 5.5%. The source was peripheral blood, collected on day 0 of AZD1222 vaccination. The receptors derive from an adult in good health.

The rearrangement uses TRBV28 and TRBJ2-7; D not certain. V lost 2 bases and J lost 0, with 11 bases in between. Germline CDR1 MDHEN, CDR2 SYDVKM. CDR3 size: 15 residues. This CDR3 reads CASSLAGPSSYEQYF. Written as DNA, the CDR3 is TGTGCCAGCAGTTTAGCCGGGCCTAGCTCCTACGAGCAGTACTTC.

The V call is TRBV13, the J call TRBJ1-1; possible D gene TRBD1, 6 bases. The germline V gene encodes CDR1 PRHDT and CDR2 FYEKMQ (reference sequence). This CDR3 is 13 amino acids long. Trimming cost V 5 bases and J 4 bases, with 11 bases left between them. CDR3 in DNA: TGTGCCAGCAGCCGTGGGGGCGGCACTGAAGCTTTCTTT. Amino acids: CASSRGGGTEAFF.

V and J are TRBV18 and TRBJ1-1; D unresolved. There are 14 residues in the CDR3. Trimming took off 3 bases at V and 4 bases at J, with 12 bases between the two ends. Per the germline V gene, CDR1 is KGHSH and CDR2 is LQKENI. The CDR3 sequence is CASSPVGGSTEAFF. CDR3 bases: TGTGCCAGCTCACCGGTGGGCGGGAGCACTGAAGCTTTCTTT.

This clone was recorded only once. V usage is TRBV14 and J usage is TRBJ2-2; 8 bases are a match to TRBD1. This CDR3 has 15 residues. Per germline, CDR1 SGHDN and CDR2 FVKESK. After removal of 2 bases from V and 10 bases from J, the junction contained 9 bases not matched to a gene. The CDR3 region has the DNA TGTGCCAGCAGCCAACTCTCAGGGGGCCAAGTGGAGCTGTTTTTT. Amino acid sequence: CASSQLSGGQVELFF.

The genes are TRBV6-5 and TRBJ1-1; D perhaps matches TRBD1 (5 bases). The germline V and J ends were trimmed by 6 bases and 1 base, with 12 bases remaining between them. Germline V CDR1 and CDR2: MNHEY, SVGAGI. The length of the CDR3 is 14 residues. Here the CDR3 reads CASSLYQGNTEAFF. The CDR3, as DNA: TGTGCCAGCAGCTTATATCAGGGGAACACTGAAGCTTTCTTT.

This chain joins TRBV19 and TRBJ1-2; D uncertain. This CDR3 region has 14 residues. Germline lookup yields CDR1 LNHDA and CDR2 SQIVND (reference sequence). The V end was cut by 10 bases, the J end by 4 bases, with 19 bases between. The CDR3 DNA is TGTGCCACCCAAAACCGGCTGGGCTCCTATGGCTACACCTTC. Its translation: CATQNRLGSYGYTF.

The gene calls are TRBV6-1 and TRBJ2-3; TRBD1 aligns across 7 bases. The CDR3 runs 14 residues. Germline V gives CDR1 MNHNS, CDR2 SASEGT. V lost 2 bases to trimming and J lost 4 bases; unmatched junction nucleotides: 3. The CDR3 nucleotides are TGTGCCAGCAGTGAATCAGGGGGAGCAGATACGCAGTATTTT. This gives the protein CASSESGGADTQYF.

This rearrangement joins TRBV5-6 to TRBJ2-1, with D hard to call. This CDR3 has 11 residues. V lost 4 bases and J lost 9, with 8 bases in between. CDR1 and CDR2 from the germline V gene are SGHDT and YYEEEE. CDR3 in amino acids: CASSQVGEQFF. DNA of the CDR3: TGTGCCAGCAGCCAAGTGGGTGAGCAGTTCTTC.

The gene calls are TRBV9 and TRBJ2-5; D is possibly TRBD1 (5 bases). The germline V gene encodes CDR1 SGDLS and CDR2 YYNGEE. There are 13 residues in the CDR3. Deletions cut 4 bases from V and 7 bases from J, with 14 bases between. The CDR3 spells CASSSRLQGTQYF. The DNA of the CDR3 is TGTGCCAGCAGCAGCAGGCTCCAGGGGACCCAGTACTTC.

This CDR3 is CASSFRGPQGEAFF. The CDR3 coding sequence is TGTGCCAGCAGTTTTCGGGGACCCCAAGGTGAAGCTTTCTTT. This chain connects TRBV27 to TRBJ1-1, with D perhaps TRBD1 (5 bases). The V end was cut by 3 bases, the J end by 7 bases, with 15 bases between. CDR3 length: 14 residues. The V gene's germline CDR1 is MNHEY and CDR2 SMNVEV (reference sequence).

V gene TRBV5-4 combines with J gene TRBJ2-7; unclear D gene. V lost 1 base and J lost 9, with 11 bases in between. CDR1 and CDR2 from the germline V gene are SGHNT and YYREEE (reference sequence). This CDR3 contains 12 residues. Written as DNA, the CDR3 is TGTGCCAGCAGCTTGAATAGGATCGCGCAGTACTTC. This translates into CASSLNRIAQYF.

This sequence joins TRBV4-3 and TRBJ1-1; 7 nucleotides agree with TRBD1. Losses at the gene ends were 2 bases for V and 4 bases for J; bases not matched to a gene: 4. Per the germline V gene, CDR1 is LGHNA and CDR2 is YSLEER. The CDR3 runs 14 residues. In nucleotides, the CDR3 is TGCGCCAGCAGCCAAACAGGGGATGGCACTGAAGCTTTCTTT. This sequence encodes CASSQTGDGTEAFF.

In its sample, this clone was seen once. The V gene is TRBV7-9, the J gene TRBJ1-2, with D unresolved. In germline, CDR1 is SEHNR, CDR2 FQNEAQ (reference sequence). Trimming cost V 5 bases and J 3 bases, with 10 bases left between them. The CDR3 is 13 residues long. CDR3 amino acids: CASSRGEYYGYTF. In nucleotides, the CDR3 is TGTGCCAGCAGCCGCGGGGAATACTATGGCTACACCTTC.

This chain uses TRBV9 with TRBJ1-1; D call uncertain. V lost 4 bases, J lost 10 bases, and 8 bases lay in between. The germline V gene encodes CDR1 SGDLS and CDR2 YYNGEE. The CDR3 length is 10 residues. Here the CDR3 DNA reads TGTGCCAGCAGCCCTAATGTAGCTTTCTTT. Protein: CASSPNVAFF.

V usage is TRBV19 and J usage is TRBJ2-7; no definite D call. V gave up 3 bases and J gave up 0 bases, with 9 bases separating them. This CDR3 region has 14 residues. The V gene's germline CDR1 is LNHDA and CDR2 SQIVND (reference sequence). In DNA form, the CDR3 reads TGTGCCAGTAGTATCCACGCCAACTCCTACGAGCAGTACTTC. Translating it yields CASSIHANSYEQYF. The variable domain in full, completed from reference TRBV19 and TRBJ2-7, reads DGGITQSPKYLFRKEGQNVTLSCEQNLNHDAMYWYRQDPGQGLRLIYYSQIVNDFQKGDIAEGYSVSREKKESFPLTVTSAQKNPTAFYLCASSIHANSYEQYFGPGTRLTVT.

CDR3 sequence: CASSLQSHFRAEAFF. In DNA, the CDR3 is TGTGCCAGCAGCTTGCAGAGCCACTTCCGTGCTGAAGCTTTCTTT. The J gene is TRBJ1-1, the V gene TRBV5-6; D not resolved. In germline, CDR1 is SGHDT, CDR2 YYEEEE. This CDR3 comprises 15 residues. Trimming took 1 base from V and 6 from J, leaving 16 bases between them.

This rearrangement joins TRBV19 to TRBJ2-3; D ambiguous. V was clipped by 3 bases and J by 4 bases, with 8 bases between them. The CDR3 is 13 amino acids. Germline V gene data show CDR1 as LNHDA and CDR2 as SQIVND (reference sequence). This CDR3 is CASSIGSADTQYF. In nucleotides, the CDR3 is TGTGCCAGTAGTATCGGTTCGGCAGATACGCAGTATTTT.

The chain joins TRBV7-9 to TRBJ1-4; D ambiguous. Trimming stripped 5 bases from V and 5 bases from J, with 15 bases between. The CDR3 runs to 15 residues. CDR1 is SEHNR, CDR2 FQNEAQ, per germline (reference sequence). CDR3 DNA: TGTGCCAGCAGCAAATATCAGGACGGGAATGAAAAACTGTTTTTT. Amino acid sequence: CASSKYQDGNEKLFF.

This clone appeared once. This rearrangement joins TRBV12-3 or TRBV12-4 to TRBJ2-7; the match to TRBD1 covers 8 bases. There are 13 residues in the CDR3. Trimming at V came to 7 bases and at J to 2 bases, leaving 4 bases not matched to a gene. As DNA, the CDR3 is TGTGCCAGCACCGGGACAGGAACCTACGAGCAGTACTTC. Its protein is CASTGTGTYEQYF.

J is TRBJ1-5 and V is TRBV6-5; D perhaps matches TRBD1 (6 bases). Germline V lookup: CDR1 MNHEY, CDR2 SVGAGI. V was cut by 6 bases and J by 6 bases, with 12 bases left in between. The CDR3 extends over 13 amino acids. The CDR3 nucleotides read TGTGCCAGCAGAGGGGACATTCGTCAGCCCCAGCATTTT. Translated, it gives CASRGDIRQPQHF.

The rearrangement joins TRBV15 to TRBJ1-1; D may be TRBD1 (6 bases). The CDR3 loop spans 13 amino acids. V lost 5 bases and J lost 5, with 12 bases in between. Germline CDR1 is LNHNV and CDR2 is YYDKDF (reference sequence). CDR3 protein: CATSDTGYTEAFF. CDR3 nucleotides: TGTGCCACCAGCGACACAGGGTATACTGAAGCTTTCTTT. Filled out from reference TRBV15 and TRBJ1-1, the complete variable domain reads DAMVIQNPRYQVTQFGKPVTLSCSQTLNHNVMYWYQQKSSQAPKLLFHYYDKDFNNEADTPDNFQSRRPNTSFCFLDIRSPGLGDTAMYLCATSDTGYTEAFFGQGTRLTVV.

This clone was seen just once. The rearrangement joins TRBV7-9 to TRBJ1-2; D unresolved. Germline V lookup: CDR1 SEHNR, CDR2 FQNEAQ (reference sequence). The CDR3 totals 11 residues. With 4 bases removed from V and 4 bases from J, the gap between germline ends came to 4 bases. CDR3 amino acids: CASSSLYGYTF. CDR3 in DNA: TGTGCCAGCAGCTCCCTCTATGGCTACACCTTC.

CDR3 region: CASRGGGQGKETQYF. The CDR3, as DNA: TGTGCCAGCAGGGGGGGAGGACAGGGGAAAGAGACCCAGTACTTC. The gene calls are TRBV28 and TRBJ2-5; 9 nucleotides agree with TRBD1. The CDR3 is made up of 15 amino acids. Germline trimming cut 6 bases from V and 3 bases from J; bases unmatched to any gene: 8. CDR1 is MDHEN, CDR2 SYDVKM, per germline.